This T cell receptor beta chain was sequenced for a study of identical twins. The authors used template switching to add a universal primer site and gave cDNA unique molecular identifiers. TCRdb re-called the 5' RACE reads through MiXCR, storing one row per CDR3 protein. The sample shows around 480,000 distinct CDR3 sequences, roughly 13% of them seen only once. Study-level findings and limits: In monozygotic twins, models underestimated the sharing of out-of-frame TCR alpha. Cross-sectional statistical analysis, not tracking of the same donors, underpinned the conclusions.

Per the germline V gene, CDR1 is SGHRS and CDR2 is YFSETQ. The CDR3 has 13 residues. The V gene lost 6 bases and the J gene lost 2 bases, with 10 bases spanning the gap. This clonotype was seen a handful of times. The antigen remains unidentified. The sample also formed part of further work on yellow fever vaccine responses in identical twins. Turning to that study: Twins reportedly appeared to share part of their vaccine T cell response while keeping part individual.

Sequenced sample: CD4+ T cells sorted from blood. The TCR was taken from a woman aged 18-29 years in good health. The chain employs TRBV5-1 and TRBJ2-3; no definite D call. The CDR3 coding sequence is TGCGCCAGCACCCCCTTTTCCACAGATACGCAGTATTTT. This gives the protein CASTPFSTDTQYF.